Each of the 23 T cell receptor beta chains below was sequenced from the same sample in a study of T cells in women clearing cervical HPV infection. The method was immunoSEQ multiplex PCR; TCRdb's version includes in-frame clones alone and lacks a portion of them. The sample has fewer than 30,000 clones. Sequencing was carried out using blood buffy coat. The receptors were gathered from a woman aged 18-69 years with a cervical HPV16 infection that either progressed to CIN3+ or cleared (not recorded which).

Concerning this clone itself: The read terminates 3 residues before the CDR3 end, so the remaining end is supplied by the germline J gene. The chain recombines TRBV20-1 with TRBJ2-7, with D perhaps matching TRBD2 (6 bases). CDR3 size: 14 residues. Germline CDR1 and CDR2: DFQATT and SNEGSKA (reference sequence). Trimming removed 0 bases at V and 6 bases at J, with 15 bases between. The CDR3 is CSAREGDSNPEQYF. The part of the CDR3 DNA that was read is TGCAGTGCTAGAGAGGGGGACTCCAATCCCGAG.

This clone counts as large by frequency. The CDR3 end falls 3 residues outside the read, so it is completed with the germline J gene. Other nucleotide sequences from this sample produce the same CDR3. The chain carries TRBV7-6 and TRBJ2-7, with 8 bases fitting TRBD1. The CDR3 has 14 residues. Trimming took 0 bases from V and 2 from J; bases not matched to a gene: 0. CDR1 is SGHVS and CDR2 is FNYEAQ in the germline V gene. Partial CDR3 DNA: TGTGCCAGCAGCTTAGCGGGACAGGCCTACGAG. Its translation: CASSLAGQAYE. The whole CDR3 protein reads CASSLAGQAYEQYF.

A remark on this clone: The read is 3 residues too short to cover the CDR3 end, so that end is filled in from the germline J gene. This chain joins TRBV5-6 and TRBJ2-5, with 9 bases identical to TRBD1. Trimming took 3 bases from V and 4 from J; bases not matched to a gene: 7. CDR1 and CDR2 from the germline V gene are SGHDT and YYEEEE. The CDR3 contains 15 residues. The CDR3 sequence: CASSSQGAGGETQYF. The part of the CDR3 DNA that was read is TGTGCCAGCAGCTCACAGGGGGCTGGTGGAGAGACC.

A word on this clone: The read gets to within 3 residues of the CDR3 end, and the germline J gene fills in the rest. This rearrangement joins TRBV11-2 to TRBJ2-2; perhaps TRBD1 as D (5 bases). Trimming took off 5 bases at V and 3 bases at J, with 10 bases between the two ends. Germline assignment: CDR1 SGHAT and CDR2 FQNNGV. CDR3 length: 14 residues. CDR3 amino acids: CASSPGFYTGELFF. Incomplete CDR3 DNA: TGTGCCAGCAGCCCAGGGTTTTACACCGGGGAG.

Notes on this clone: Coverage ceases 3 residues before the CDR3 finishes, and the germline J gene fills in the end. The chain uses TRBV5-6 and TRBJ2-3, with 7 bases fitting TRBD2. The germline V gene has CDR1 SGHDT and CDR2 YYEEEE. Trimming at V came to 3 bases and at J to 5 bases, leaving 9 bases not matched to a gene. This CDR3 contains 15 residues. CDR3 bases read: TGTGCCAGCAGCTCCACCTCGGGGGGTTTAGATACG. As protein: CASSSTSGGLDT. The whole CDR3 reads CASSSTSGGLDTQYF.

The CDR3 DNA, read in part, is TGTGCCAGTAGTTCGGCTAGCGGGAGGTTCGACGAG. Its translation: CASSSASGRFDE. The full CDR3 is CASSSASGRFDEQYF. V usage is TRBV19 and J usage is TRBJ2-7, with 11 bases lining up with TRBD2. The read stops 3 residues short of the end of the CDR3; the missing end is completed from the germline J gene. The germline gives CDR1 LNHDA, CDR2 SQIVND (reference sequence). Trimming took 5 bases from V and 5 from J; bases not matched to a gene: 8. The CDR3 covers 15 residues.

Notes on this clone: The read ends 3 residues early relative to the CDR3; the germline J gene fills the gap. This sequence joins TRBV5-1 and TRBJ2-7; no definite D call. V dropped 2 bases and J dropped 1 base, with 13 bases sitting between them. From germline, CDR1 is SGHRS and CDR2 YFSETQ. This CDR3 contains 15 residues. The part of the CDR3 DNA that was read is TGCGCCAGCAGCTTTCTTGCGGAACCTTCCTACGAG. Translating gives CASSFLAEPSYE. The whole CDR3 reads CASSFLAEPSYEQYF.

With regard to this clone: The CDR3 end lies 3 residues beyond the end of the read and is filled in from the germline J gene. Other nucleotide sequences in the sample specify the same CDR3. The chain links TRBV5-1 to TRBJ2-3; D may be TRBD2 (7 bases). The CDR3 sequence is 16 residues long. V shed 3 bases and J shed 2 bases, with 16 bases lying between them. Germline lookup yields CDR1 SGHRS and CDR2 YFSETQ. This CDR3 reads CASSSGDYPSTDTQYF. Partial CDR3 DNA: TGCGCCAGCAGCTCAGGGGACTACCCTTCCACAGATACG.

Worth noting for this clone: From the germline J gene comes the end of the CDR3, since the read stops 3 residues before it. The chain uses TRBV19 and TRBJ1-5, with 7 bases fitting TRBD1. Germline CDR1 LNHDA, CDR2 SQIVND (reference sequence). Trimming removed 3 bases from V and 2 bases from J; junction bases left unmatched: 7. There are 16 residues in the CDR3. The CDR3: CASSILPGQGNQPQHF. CDR3 bases read: TGTGCCAGTAGTATCCTCCCAGGACAGGGCAATCAGCCC.

On this clone itself: The read stops 3 residues short of the end of the CDR3; the missing end is completed from the germline J gene. The chain has TRBV5-1 and TRBJ2-2, with TRBD2 as a possible D gene (7 bases). CDR3 length: 16 residues. Germline V gives CDR1 SGHRS, CDR2 YFSETQ. Trimming stripped 3 bases from V and 5 bases from J, with 17 bases between. Incomplete CDR3 DNA: TGCGCCAGCAGCTGCAAAGGGGGAGGGCAAACCGGGGAG. Amino acid sequence: CASSCKGGGQTGE. Given in full, the CDR3 is CASSCKGGGQTGELFF.

As regards this clone: The read stops 3 residues short of the end of the CDR3; the missing end is completed from the germline J gene. This rearrangement joins TRBV14 to TRBJ2-3, with 7 bases that match TRBD1. Germline V CDR1 and CDR2: SGHDN, FVKESK. There are 16 residues in the CDR3. V trimming: 4 bases; J trimming: 0 bases; junction bases outside the gene matches: 7. The CDR3 loop is CASSRGQVLSTDTQYF. CDR3 DNA, as far as it was read: TGTGCCAGCAGCCGTGGACAGGTGTTGAGCACAGATACG.

Note on this clone: The read finishes 3 residues shy of the CDR3 end, and the germline J gene is used to complete it. This chain links TRBV5-5 with TRBJ2-3; D unresolved. Germline V gives CDR1 SGHKS, CDR2 YYEKEE (reference sequence). The CDR3 is 13 residues long. The CDR3 protein is CASSLGADQPQYF. The DNA read from the CDR3 is TGTGCCAGCAGCTTGGGGGCTGATCAGCCG.

CDR3 bases read: TGTGCCTGGAGGGGACAGACAAGAAACTATGGC. Its protein is CAWRGQTRNYG. In full, the CDR3 reads CAWRGQTRNYGYTF. This sequence joins TRBV30 and TRBJ1-2; 7 nucleotides match TRBD1. The CDR3 goes on 3 residues after the read ends, and that part is filled in from the germline J gene. Trimming cost V 3 bases and J 2 bases; bases outside gene matches: 6. The CDR3 is made up of 14 amino acids. Germline V lookup: CDR1 GTSNPN, CDR2 SVGIG (reference sequence).

As for this clone: The read ends 3 residues early relative to the CDR3; the germline J gene fills the gap. V is TRBV30 and J is TRBJ2-6, with D perhaps matching TRBD1 (5 bases). Per the germline V gene, CDR1 is GTSNPN and CDR2 is SVGIG (reference sequence). This CDR3 spans 17 amino acids. The germline V and J ends were trimmed by 2 bases and 0 bases, with 14 bases remaining between them. CDR3 DNA, as far as it was read: TGTGCCTGGAGTTTGGACACCACAGTCTCTGGGGCCAACGTC. The encoded protein is CAWSLDTTVSGANV. From start to end, the CDR3 is CAWSLDTTVSGANVLTF.

As to this clone: Coverage ceases 3 residues before the CDR3 finishes, and the germline J gene fills in the end. The rearrangement uses TRBV7-2 and TRBJ2-3, with TRBD2 matching over 8 bases. In germline, CDR1 is SGHTA, CDR2 FQGNSA. CDR3 length equals 15 residues. CDR3 DNA, as far as it was read: TGTGCCAGCAGCTTCAAAGCGGGAGTCCAAGAGACG. It is translated as CASSFKAGVQET. The full CDR3 reads CASSFKAGVQETQYF.

Worth noting for this clone: From the germline J gene comes the end of the CDR3, since the read stops 3 residues before it. J is TRBJ1-1 and V is TRBV20-1; D possibly corresponds to TRBD1 (5 bases). The V end was cut by 5 bases, the J end by 1 base, with 8 bases between. Germline CDR1 reads DFQATT; CDR2 reads SNEGSKA (reference sequence). The CDR3 runs 12 residues. The CDR3 loop is CSASGGNTEAFF. Partial CDR3 DNA: TGCAGTGCTTCGGGGGGGAACACTGAA.

Points on this clone: The CDR3 is cut off 3 residues early in the read; its end comes from the germline J gene. The gene calls are TRBV5-1 and TRBJ1-2; perhaps TRBD1 as D (6 bases). Germline CDR1 reads SGHRS; CDR2 reads YFSETQ. This CDR3 has 15 residues. V lost 2 bases to trimming and J lost 3 bases, with 14 bases between them. The chain's CDR3 is CASSFGDTFYYGYTF. The part of the CDR3 DNA that was read is TGCGCCAGCAGCTTCGGGGACACTTTCTACTATGGC.

As concerns this clone: The CDR3 end lies 3 residues beyond the end of the read and is filled in from the germline J gene. Other DNA sequences in this sample translate to the same CDR3. The V and J genes are TRBV5-1 and TRBJ1-2; 8 bases are shared with TRBD1. From germline, CDR1 is SGHRS and CDR2 YFSETQ. This CDR3 has 13 amino acids. Trimming removed 2 bases from V and 6 bases from J; junction bases left unmatched: 3. CDR3 DNA, as far as it was read: TGCGCCAGCAGCTTTGTACAGGGGGATGGC. Protein sequence: CASSFVQGDG. In full, the CDR3 reads CASSFVQGDGYTF.

In regard to this clone: With the read ending 3 residues before the CDR3 end, the germline J gene is used to fill in that end. Distinct nucleotide sequences in the sample also encode this CDR3. The V call is TRBV2, the J call TRBJ1-4; D is perhaps TRBD1 (6 bases). Trimming shortened V by 6 bases and J by 5 bases, and 16 bases separated the two germline ends. Germline lookup yields CDR1 SNHLY and CDR2 FYNNEI. The CDR3 consists of 15 residues. The CDR3 loop reads CASSGGQGYNEKLFF. CDR3 bases read: TGTGCCAGCAGCGGAGGGCAGGGGTACAATGAAAAA.

Notes on this clone: The observed sequence ends 3 residues before the CDR3 terminus, with the missing tail filled in from the germline J gene. The chain joins TRBV7-9 to TRBJ1-4; the D gene is possibly TRBD1 (6 bases). V was trimmed by 11 bases and J by 4 bases, leaving 11 bases between them. This CDR3 has 12 amino acids. Germline CDR1 reads SEHNR; CDR2 reads FQNEAQ (reference sequence). CDR3 bases read: TGTGCCGGGGGGGGCGATAATGAAAAA. Its protein is CAGGGDNEK. The CDR3, in full, reads CAGGGDNEKLFF.

As concerns this clone: Read coverage stops 3 residues before the CDR3 terminus; the germline J gene supplies the remainder. This rearrangement joins TRBV7-3 to TRBJ1-2; D is undetermined. Germline lookup yields CDR1 SGHTA and CDR2 FQGTGA. There are 14 residues in the CDR3. CDR3 sequence: CASSLASGPYDYTF. The DNA read from the CDR3 is TGTGCCAGCAGCTTAGCTAGCGGCCCCTACGAC.

With respect to this clone: Read coverage stops 3 residues before the CDR3 terminus; the germline J gene supplies the remainder. This chain links TRBV7-2 with TRBJ2-1; D ambiguous. CDR1 and CDR2 (germline): SGHTA, FQGNSA. The CDR3 spans 14 residues. V was clipped by 0 bases and J by 7 bases, with 10 bases between them. This CDR3 is CASSLAGSYNEQFF. The sequenced part of the CDR3 DNA is TGTGCCAGCAGCTTAGCAGGGTCTTATAATGAG.

To note about this clone: The read stops 3 residues short of the end of the CDR3; the missing end is completed from the germline J gene. V gene TRBV18 combines with J gene TRBJ2-7; D gene ambiguous. The CDR3 consists of 12 residues. V lost 6 bases to trimming and J lost 0 bases, with 6 bases between them. The V gene's germline CDR1 is KGHSH and CDR2 LQKENI. The CDR3 protein is CASSSTSYEQYF. The CDR3 DNA, read in part, is TGTGCCAGCTCGTCTACCTCCTACGAG.